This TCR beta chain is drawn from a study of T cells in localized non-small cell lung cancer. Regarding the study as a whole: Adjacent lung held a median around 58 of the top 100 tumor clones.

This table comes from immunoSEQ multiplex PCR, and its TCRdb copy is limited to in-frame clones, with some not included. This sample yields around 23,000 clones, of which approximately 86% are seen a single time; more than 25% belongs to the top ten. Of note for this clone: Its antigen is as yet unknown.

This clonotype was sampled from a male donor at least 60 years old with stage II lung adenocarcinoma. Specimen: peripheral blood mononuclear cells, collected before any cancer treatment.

Written as DNA, the CDR3 is TGTGCCAGCACCTCCCCAGGGGTCCCCAATGAAAAACTGTTTTTT. Translation: CASTSPGVPNEKLFF. The chain links TRBV6-5 to TRBJ1-4, with D perhaps matching TRBD1 (6 bases). Deletions cut 7 bases from V and 5 bases from J, with 17 bases between. The CDR3 spans 15 residues. Germline lookup yields CDR1 MNHEY and CDR2 SVGAGI.